One sample yielded the 2 T cell receptor beta chains listed below, sequenced in a study of CD8+CD57+ T cells in acquired aplastic anemia. Genomic DNA served as template for TCR beta VDJ and CDR3 profiling. Using its own MiXCR run on the reads, TCRdb lists one record per CDR3 protein. The table has hundreds of thousands of distinct CDR3 sequences, roughly 50% seen once. Patients included in sequencing had previously demonstrated CD8+CD57+ cell expansion by flow cytometry. The sample was sorted CD4+, CD8+, or CD8+CD57+ T cells (not recorded which) from PBMCs. The origin of the receptors is a human donor with aplastic anemia.

The chain uses TRBV2 and TRBJ1-1; 7 nucleotides line up with TRBD1. Trimming at V came to 6 bases and at J to 7 bases, leaving 5 bases not matched to a gene. The CDR3 is 12 residues long. Germline CDR1 is SNHLY and CDR2 is FYNNEI. The DNA of the CDR3 is TGTGCCAGCAGCAAGGGACAGTATGAAGCTTTCTTT. Amino acid sequence: CASSKGQYEAFF.

This clonotype has only a few counts. The V gene is TRBV6-4, the J gene TRBJ2-7; 9 bases fit TRBD2. V gave up 4 bases and J gave up 2 bases; unmatched junction bases: 6. This CDR3 contains 15 residues. Germline values: CDR1 MRHNA, CDR2 SNTAGT. The CDR3 DNA follows: TGTGCCAGCAGTGTCGATCCTAGCGGGACCTACGAGCAGTACTTC. As protein: CASSVDPSGTYEQYF.